Sequencing of this TCR beta chain was carried out in a study of T cell clusters in autoimmune cytopenias. One tube held mixed TRB-A and TRB-B primer pools for touch-down PCR. TCRdb re-called the multiplex PCR reads; one entry per CDR3 protein, DNA not given. This table holds a few thousand distinct CDR3 sequences. The study's findings and limits: Primary autoimmune cytopenia patients seemingly lacked the physiological T cell clusters found in healthy donors.

Note on this clonotype: Its antigen is as yet unknown.

This CDR3 spans 13 amino acids. CDR1 is SGHDT and CDR2 is YYEEEE in the germline V gene. Each sample's input was about 270 ng genomic DNA, roughly 38,000 genome equivalents. The chain couples TRBV5-6 to TRBJ1-6. The source of this sequence is a human donor with an autoimmune cytopenia or autoimmune hepatitis (not recorded which). Sequencing used peripheral blood. The CDR3 here is CASSLAALSPLHF.